This passage covers 10 T cell receptor beta chains from one sample sequenced in a study of OX40 agonist ivuxolimab in advanced cancers. Assay used: immunoSEQ multiplex PCR; TCRdb lists only in-frame clones, some missing. This table holds 40,000 to 45,000 clones, about 79% found once. Sequenced here: CD4+ or CD8+ T cells sorted from blood, sampled in a trial of the OX40 agonist ivuxolimab. The origin of the receptors is an adult with an advanced solid tumor such as melanoma, head and neck, liver or kidney cancer.

The chain is built from TRBV5-4 and TRBJ1-5, with TRBD1 matching 8 bases. The CDR3 extends over 16 amino acids. Germline V CDR1 and CDR2: SGHNT, YYREEE (reference sequence). V trimming: 3 bases; J trimming: 2 bases; junction bases outside the gene matches: 7. The CDR3 DNA reads TGTGCCAGCAGCTCCTACTCGGACAGGGGCAATCAGCCCCAGCATTTT. Translation: CASSSYSDRGNQPQHF.

The chain couples TRBV7-9 to TRBJ1-2, with a tentative D call TRBD1 (6 bases). CDR3 length equals 14 residues. The V end was cut by 1 base, the J end by 5 bases, with 11 bases between. CDR1 is SEHNR, CDR2 FQNEAQ, per germline (reference sequence). Here the CDR3 DNA reads TGTGCCAGCAGCTTAGGGAGAGGGGGGTATGGCTACACCTTC. This codes for CASSLGRGGYGYTF.

V is TRBV9 and J is TRBJ2-1; no definite D call. Per the germline V gene, CDR1 is SGDLS and CDR2 is YYNGEE. Trimming removed 3 bases at V and 0 bases at J, with 7 bases between. The CDR3 is 14 amino acids. The chain's CDR3 is CASSERSSYNEQFF. CDR3 nucleotides: TGTGCCAGCAGCGAACGGAGCTCCTACAATGAGCAGTTCTTC.

The chain recombines TRBV9 with TRBJ1-1, with D uncertain. CDR1 is SGDLS, CDR2 YYNGEE, per germline. The CDR3 has 14 amino acids. Trimming took off 0 bases at V and 1 base at J, with 7 bases between the two ends. CDR3 sequence reads: CASSVDRRNTEAFF. The CDR3 region has the DNA TGTGCCAGCAGCGTAGATAGGCGGAACACTGAAGCTTTCTTT.

This clone was found a few times. The chain carries TRBV20-1 and TRBJ1-1; D unclear. The germline CDR1 and CDR2 sequences are DFQATT and SNEGSKA (reference sequence). This CDR3 is 11 amino acids long. The DNA of the CDR3 is TGCAGGGCATGGACTTACACTGAAGCTTTCTTT. Protein: CRAWTYTEAFF.

This chain uses TRBV4-3 with TRBJ2-5; D remains ambiguous. CDR3 length: 16 residues. Germline V gene data show CDR1 as LGHNA and CDR2 as YSLEER. Trimming removed 5 bases at V and 2 bases at J, with 18 bases between. The CDR3: CASSDQASEPQETQYF. The CDR3 DNA sequence: TGCGCCAGCAGCGACCAAGCGTCCGAGCCTCAAGAGACCCAGTACTTC.

The chain uses TRBV27 and TRBJ1-6, with D perhaps TRBD1 (6 bases). The germline V gene encodes CDR1 MNHEY and CDR2 SMNVEV (reference sequence). CDR3 length equals 14 residues. Trimming removed 5 bases from V and 9 bases from J, with 14 bases in between. The CDR3: CASSPTGNSSPLHF. CDR3 sequence (DNA): TGTGCCAGCAGTCCGACAGGTAACAGTTCACCCCTCCACTTT.

This chain links TRBV12-5 with TRBJ2-2; TRBD2 matches at 8 bases. The junction had 6 bases not matched to a gene; V was cut back by 2 bases and J by 4 bases. This CDR3 is 16 amino acids long. Germline CDR1 reads LGHNT; CDR2 reads FRNRAP. The CDR3 sequence: CASGLPGLGGTGELFF. The CDR3 nucleotides read TGTGCTAGTGGTTTGCCGGGACTAGGGGGCACCGGGGAGCTGTTTTTT.

This chain joins TRBV18 and TRBJ2-1; D assignment may be TRBD1 or TRBD2 (5 bases each). The CDR3 is 16 amino acids. In germline, CDR1 is KGHSH, CDR2 LQKENI. Trimming stripped 3 bases from V and 0 bases from J, with 12 bases between. The CDR3 sequence: CASSPPGTISYNEQFF. The CDR3 DNA sequence: TGTGCCAGCTCACCCCCCGGGACGATCTCCTACAATGAGCAGTTCTTC.

This CDR3 is CASSSTGQGINEQFF. DNA of the CDR3: TGTGCCAGCTCATCAACGGGACAGGGGATCAATGAGCAGTTCTTC. The rearrangement links TRBV18 to TRBJ2-1; TRBD1 matches 10 bases. The CDR3 is 15 amino acids. Per germline, CDR1 KGHSH and CDR2 LQKENI. V lost 5 bases and J lost 6; bases outside the gene matches: 7.